These 11 T cell receptor beta chains originate from one sample sequenced in a study of blood T cell repertoires in COVID-19. Clones were sequenced by immunoSEQ multiplex PCR, and TCRdb holds only the in-frame ones, with some missing. The sample lists 200,000 to 250,000 clones, around 86% occurring once. The specimen was peripheral blood. These receptors all come from a woman aged 70 to 79 with active or convalescent COVID-19.

The V gene is TRBV3-1 (or the pseudogene TRBV3-2), the J gene TRBJ1-1; D perhaps matches TRBD1 (5 bases). Trimming removed 1 base at V and 9 bases at J, with 21 bases between. Germline V gene sequence: CDR1 LGHDT, CDR2 YNNKEL (reference sequence). This CDR3 comprises 16 residues. In nucleotides, the CDR3 is TGTGCCAGCAGCCAAGCGGGCAGGGTGGCAGCGGGGCAAGCTTTCTTT. Amino acid sequence: CASSQAGRVAAGQAFF.

The chain is built from TRBV7-9 and TRBJ1-2, with unresolved D. CDR3 size: 14 residues. Germline loops: CDR1 SEHNR, CDR2 FQNEAQ (reference sequence). V lost 7 bases, J lost 7 bases, and 19 bases lay in between. CDR3 DNA: TGTGCCAGCACCTTCGAGCGGCCTAGAGGTGGCTACACCTTC. Its protein is CASTFERPRGGYTF.

CDR3 in amino acids: CASSDSRGNQPQHF. The DNA for the CDR3 is TGTGCCAGCTCAGATAGTAGAGGCAATCAGCCCCAGCATTTT. The chain links TRBV18 to TRBJ1-5; D ambiguous. CDR3 length equals 14 residues. Germline loops: CDR1 KGHSH, CDR2 LQKENI. The V gene lost 5 bases and the J gene lost 2 bases, with 10 bases spanning the gap.

This clone was found once. This chain links TRBV9 with TRBJ2-3; 10 bases are a match to TRBD2. With 0 bases clipped from V and 5 bases from J, the junction kept 6 bases outside the gene matches. The CDR3 sequence is 16 residues long. The germline CDR1 and CDR2 sequences are SGDLS and YYNGEE. CDR3 in DNA: TGTGCCAGCAGCGTAGGAGGAGCGGGGGGGCAAGATACGCAGTATTTT. Translated, it gives CASSVGGAGGQDTQYF.

The DNA of the CDR3 is TGTGCCAGCAGTTACACAGGGGTAAATTCACCCCTCCACTTT. It is translated as CASSYTGVNSPLHF. The chain is built from TRBV6-5 and TRBJ1-6; 7 nucleotides line up with TRBD1. V shed 2 bases, J shed 7 bases, and the junction held 2 bases outside the gene matches. This CDR3 is 14 amino acids long. The germline V gene has CDR1 MNHEY and CDR2 SVGAGI.

The CDR3 sequence is CASGNDRDYGYTF. The CDR3 DNA sequence: TGTGCCAGCGGGAACGACAGGGACTATGGCTACACCTTC. This chain joins TRBV7-9 and TRBJ1-2; TRBD1 agrees at 7 bases. The CDR3 length is 13 residues. Germline lookup yields CDR1 SEHNR and CDR2 FQNEAQ (reference sequence). V gave up 8 bases and J gave up 3 bases; unmatched junction bases: 6.

The rearrangement links TRBV18 to TRBJ1-2; 8 bases map to TRBD1. CDR3 size: 14 residues. CDR1 is KGHSH and CDR2 is LQKENI in the germline V gene. V lost 2 bases to trimming and J lost 6 bases; unmatched junction nucleotides: 5. The CDR3 sequence: CASSPTSGGDGYTF. CDR3 DNA: TGTGCCAGCTCACCAACTTCAGGGGGCGATGGCTACACCTTC.

This sequence joins TRBV2 and TRBJ2-1, with D possibly matching TRBD2 (6 bases). Looked up from germline, CDR1 is SNHLY and CDR2 is FYNNEI. V lost 10 bases and J 2 bases, leaving 15 bases between the germline ends. The CDR3 extends over 14 amino acids. CDR3 DNA: TGTGCCATAGACGGGGGTGAGACCTACAATGAGCAGTTCTTC. This translates into CAIDGGETYNEQFF.

The chain is built from TRBV3-1 (or the pseudogene TRBV3-2) and TRBJ2-5; tentative D call: TRBD2 (6 bases). The V gene lost 3 bases and the J gene lost 1 base, with 9 bases spanning the gap. Germline V lookup: CDR1 LGHDT, CDR2 YNNKEL (reference sequence). There are 14 residues in the CDR3. For the CDR3, the DNA is TGTGCCAGCAGCCAGTCCGGGGGCCAAGAGACCCAGTACTTC. It translates to CASSQSGGQETQYF.

The chain has TRBV4-1 and TRBJ1-6; 9 nucleotides align to TRBD1. Germline CDR1 MGHRA, CDR2 YSYEKL. The J segment lost 11 bases and the V segment lost 4 bases, leaving 9 bases of the junction unmatched. This CDR3 contains 15 residues. The CDR3 loop is CASSRRDREVTPLHF. CDR3 bases: TGCGCCAGCAGCCGCCGGGACAGGGAAGTAACACCCCTCCACTTT.

V usage is TRBV4-3 and J usage is TRBJ2-5, with 7 bases aligning to TRBD2. The CDR3 spans 14 residues. V lost 1 base, J lost 2 bases, and 1 base stayed unmatched. Germline values: CDR1 LGHNA, CDR2 YSLEER. The CDR3 nucleotides read TGCGCCAGCAGCCAAGTGGGAGGGCAAGAGACCCAGTACTTC. This gives the protein CASSQVGGQETQYF.